Listed here are 9 T cell receptor beta chains from one sample, sequenced in a study of beta chain features in type 1 diabetes (dated by TCRdb to 2016 to 2018). What the research found in general, with its limitations: Type 1 diabetes patients showed a moderate but significant shortening of TCRB CDR3 length in all four CD4+ subsets.

Which antigens these TCRs recognize remains unknown. The library was produced with the immunoSEQ multiplex PCR assay. The High Capacity cDNA Reverse Transcription Kit was used to reverse transcribe all of the isolated RNA, meaning that expressed TCRB transcripts were what got sequenced. TCRdb re-hosts the immuneACCESS table, in-frame sequences only. Its copies lack some clones; in the studies checked, an unresolved V gene accounts for under half of them, and the cause for the rest is not known. This sample comprises about 160,000 clones, about 10% of them detected only once. The ten largest clones represent 0.7% of the sample. The sample consisted of central memory CD4+ T cells from blood. These receptors were taken from a woman in her twenties or thirties with type 1 diabetes.

The J gene is TRBJ2-5, the V gene TRBV9, with TRBD2 matching 9 bases. V dropped 5 bases and J dropped 2; count of bases not matched to a gene: 4. The length of the CDR3 is 14 residues. In germline, CDR1 is SGDLS, CDR2 YYNGEE. CDR3 sequence (DNA): TGTGCCAGCAGAAGCGGGAGGTTGCAAGAGACCCAGTACTTC. Protein: CASRSGRLQETQYF.

The V call is TRBV2, the J call TRBJ1-1; the D gene is possibly TRBD1 (5 bases). From germline, CDR1 is SNHLY and CDR2 FYNNEI. V lost 3 bases and J 6 bases, leaving 11 bases between the germline ends. This CDR3 comprises 13 residues. CDR3 sequence (DNA): TGTGCCAGCAGTGACAGGGTGTGGGCTGAAGCTTTCTTT. This translates into CASSDRVWAEAFF.

This sequence joins TRBV5-1 and TRBJ2-5; a weak D match, TRBD1 (6 bases). V lost 4 bases to trimming and J lost 2 bases, with 12 bases between them. This CDR3 has 14 amino acids. Germline loops: CDR1 SGHRS, CDR2 YFSETQ. The CDR3: CASSQWTEQETQYF. In nucleotides, the CDR3 is TGCGCCAGCAGCCAGTGGACAGAACAAGAGACCCAGTACTTC. Looking up the rest from reference TRBV5-1 and TRBJ2-5 gives the full variable domain: KAGVTQTPRYLIKTRGQQVTLSCSPISGHRSVSWYQQTPGQGLQFLFEYFSETQRNKGNFPGRFSGRQFSNSRSEMNVSTLELGDSALYLCASSQWTEQETQYFGPGTRLLVL.

The genes are TRBV2 and TRBJ2-7; 7 nucleotides match TRBD2. This CDR3 contains 15 residues. The trim removed 4 bases at V and 6 bases at J, leaving 12 bases unmatched. CDR1 is SNHLY, CDR2 FYNNEI, per germline. The CDR3 coding sequence is TGTGCCAGCAGTGGGGACTACACCCTACCTCGCGAGCAGTACTTC. This codes for CASSGDYTLPREQYF.

This chain connects TRBV13 to TRBJ1-5, with 7 bases lining up with TRBD1. V was clipped by 2 bases and J by 1 base; unmatched bases: 5. The CDR3 sequence is 16 residues long. Per germline, CDR1 PRHDT and CDR2 FYEKMQ (reference sequence). CDR3 nucleotide sequence: TGTGCCAGCAGCTTACGGGGGACAGTGAGCAATCAGCCCCAGCATTTT. This gives the protein CASSLRGTVSNQPQHF.

This clone was seen more than once but under ten times. The chain employs TRBV28 and TRBJ2-2; D is possibly TRBD1 (6 bases). Trimming removed 4 bases at V and 1 base at J, with 10 bases between. There are 15 residues in the CDR3. The germline gives CDR1 MDHEN, CDR2 SYDVKM. The CDR3 region has the DNA TGTGCCAGCAGTTCTCCGACAGGGAACACCGGGGAGCTGTTTTTT. This gives the protein CASSSPTGNTGELFF. The variable domain in full, completed from reference TRBV28 and TRBJ2-2, reads DVKVTQSSRYLVKRTGEKVFLECVQDMDHENMFWYRQDPGLGLRLIYFSYDVKMKEKGDIPEGYSVSREKKERFSLILESASTNQTSMYLCASSSPTGNTGELFFGEGSRLTVL.

The rearrangement joins TRBV5-1 to TRBJ2-5; 7 bases are a match to TRBD1. The junction had 0 bases not matched to a gene; V was cut back by 4 bases and J by 0 bases. This CDR3 is built from 13 residues. CDR1 and CDR2 from the germline V gene are SGHRS and YFSETQ. CDR3 DNA sequence: TGCGCCAGCAGCCAGGGGGACCAAGAGACCCAGTACTTC. This codes for CASSQGDQETQYF.

This chain connects TRBV11-3 to TRBJ1-4, with 8 positions matching TRBD1. Trimming at V came to 5 bases and at J to 8 bases, leaving 4 bases not matched to a gene. This CDR3 is built from 13 residues. Germline CDR1 reads SGHNT; CDR2 reads YENEEA. The CDR3 is CASSQRTGEKLFF. CDR3 in DNA: TGTGCCAGCAGCCAGAGGACAGGGGAAAAACTGTTTTTT.

This chain connects TRBV7-3 to TRBJ1-1; 7 nucleotides align to TRBD1. From germline, CDR1 is SGHTA and CDR2 FQGTGA. V gave up 1 base and J gave up 1 base; unmatched junction bases: 3. This CDR3 contains 15 residues. The CDR3 here is CASSLKGTANTEAFF. CDR3 DNA: TGTGCCAGCAGCTTAAAGGGGACAGCGAACACTGAAGCTTTCTTT.